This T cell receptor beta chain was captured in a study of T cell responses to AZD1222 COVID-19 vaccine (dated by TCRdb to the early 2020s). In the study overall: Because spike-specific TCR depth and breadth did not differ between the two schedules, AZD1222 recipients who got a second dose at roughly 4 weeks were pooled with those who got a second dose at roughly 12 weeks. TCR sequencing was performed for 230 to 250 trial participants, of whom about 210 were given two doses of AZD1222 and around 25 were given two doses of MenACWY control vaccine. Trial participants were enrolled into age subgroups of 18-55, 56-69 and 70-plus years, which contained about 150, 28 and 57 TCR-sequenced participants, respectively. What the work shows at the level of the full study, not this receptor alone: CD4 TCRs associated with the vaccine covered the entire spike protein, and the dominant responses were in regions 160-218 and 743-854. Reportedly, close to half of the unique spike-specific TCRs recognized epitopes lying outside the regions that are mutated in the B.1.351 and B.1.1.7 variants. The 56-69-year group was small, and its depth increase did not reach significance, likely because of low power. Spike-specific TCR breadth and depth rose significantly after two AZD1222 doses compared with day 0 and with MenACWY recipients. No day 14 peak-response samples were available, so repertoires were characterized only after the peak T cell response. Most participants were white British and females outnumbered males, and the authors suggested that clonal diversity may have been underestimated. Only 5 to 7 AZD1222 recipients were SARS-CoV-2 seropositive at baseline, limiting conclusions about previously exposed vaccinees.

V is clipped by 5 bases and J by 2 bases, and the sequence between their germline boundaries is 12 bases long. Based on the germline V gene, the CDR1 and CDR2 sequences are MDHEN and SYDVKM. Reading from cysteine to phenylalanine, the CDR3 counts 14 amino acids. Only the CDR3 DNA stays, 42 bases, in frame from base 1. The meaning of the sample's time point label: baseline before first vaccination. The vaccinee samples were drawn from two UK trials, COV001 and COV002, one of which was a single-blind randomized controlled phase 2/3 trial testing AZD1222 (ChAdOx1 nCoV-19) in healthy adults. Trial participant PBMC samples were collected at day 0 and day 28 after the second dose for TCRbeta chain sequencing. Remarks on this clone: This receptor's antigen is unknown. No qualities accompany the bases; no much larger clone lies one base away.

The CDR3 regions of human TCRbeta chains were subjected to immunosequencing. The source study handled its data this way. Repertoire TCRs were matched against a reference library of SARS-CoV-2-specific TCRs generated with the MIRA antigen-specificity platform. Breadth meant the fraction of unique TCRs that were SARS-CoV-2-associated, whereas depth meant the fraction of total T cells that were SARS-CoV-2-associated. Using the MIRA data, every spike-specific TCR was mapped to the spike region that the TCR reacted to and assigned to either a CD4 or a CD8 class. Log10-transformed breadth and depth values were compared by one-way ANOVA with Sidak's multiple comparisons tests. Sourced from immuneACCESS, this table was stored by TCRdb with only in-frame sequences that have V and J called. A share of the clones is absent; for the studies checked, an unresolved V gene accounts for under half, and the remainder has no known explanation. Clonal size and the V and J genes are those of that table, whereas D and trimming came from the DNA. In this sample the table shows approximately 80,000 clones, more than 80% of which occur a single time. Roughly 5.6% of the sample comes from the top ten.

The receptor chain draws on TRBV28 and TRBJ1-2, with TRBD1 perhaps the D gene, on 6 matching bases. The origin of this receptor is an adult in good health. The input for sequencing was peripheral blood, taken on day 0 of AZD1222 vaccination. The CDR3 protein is CASSEFQGNYGYTF. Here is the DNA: TGTGCCAGCAGTGAATTTCAGGGGAACTATGGCTACACCTTC.